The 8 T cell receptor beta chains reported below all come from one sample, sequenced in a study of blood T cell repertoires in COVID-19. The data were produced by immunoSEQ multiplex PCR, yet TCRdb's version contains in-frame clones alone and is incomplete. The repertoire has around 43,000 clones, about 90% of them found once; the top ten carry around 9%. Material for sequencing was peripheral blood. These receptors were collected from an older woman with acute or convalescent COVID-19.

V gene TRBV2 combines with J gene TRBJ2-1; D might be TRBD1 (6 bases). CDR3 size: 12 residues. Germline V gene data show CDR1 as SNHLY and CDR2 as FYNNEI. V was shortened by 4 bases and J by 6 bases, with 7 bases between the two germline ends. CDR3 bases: TGTGCCAGCAGTGCAGGGGCCAATGAGCAGTTCTTC. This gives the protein CASSAGANEQFF.

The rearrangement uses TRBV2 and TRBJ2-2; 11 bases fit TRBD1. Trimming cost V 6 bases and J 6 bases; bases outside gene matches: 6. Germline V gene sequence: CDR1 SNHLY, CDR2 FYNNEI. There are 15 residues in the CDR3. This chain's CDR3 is CASRPGQGGPGELFF. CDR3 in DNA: TGTGCCAGCAGGCCGGGACAGGGGGGTCCCGGGGAGCTGTTTTTT.

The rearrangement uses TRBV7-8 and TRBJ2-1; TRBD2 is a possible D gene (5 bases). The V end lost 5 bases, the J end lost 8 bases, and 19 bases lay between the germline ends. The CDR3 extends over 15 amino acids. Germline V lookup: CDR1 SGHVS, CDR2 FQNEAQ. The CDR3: CASSRREIELHEQFF. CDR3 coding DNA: TGTGCCAGCAGCCGAAGGGAGATCGAACTCCATGAGCAGTTCTTC. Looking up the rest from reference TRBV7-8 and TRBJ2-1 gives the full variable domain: GAGVSQSPRYKVAKRGQDVALRCDPISGHVSLFWYQQALGQGPEFLTYFQNEAQLDKSGLPSDRFFAERPEGSVSTLKIQRTQQEDSAVYLCASSRREIELHEQFFGPGTRLTVL.

CDR3 sequence: CASSLQGNANTGELFF. The CDR3 DNA is TGCGCCAGCAGCCTACAGGGTAATGCGAACACCGGGGAGCTGTTTTTT. The rearrangement joins TRBV5-1 to TRBJ2-2; perhaps TRBD1 as D (6 bases). V lost 4 bases and J lost 0, with 13 bases in between. The CDR3 totals 16 residues. Germline V gene lookup returns CDR1 SGHRS and CDR2 YFSETQ.

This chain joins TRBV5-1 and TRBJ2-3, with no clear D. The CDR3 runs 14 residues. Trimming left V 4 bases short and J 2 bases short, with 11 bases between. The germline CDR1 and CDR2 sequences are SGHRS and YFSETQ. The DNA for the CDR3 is TGCGCCAGCAGCATTTCGAGGTCCACAGATACGCAGTATTTT. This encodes CASSISRSTDTQYF.

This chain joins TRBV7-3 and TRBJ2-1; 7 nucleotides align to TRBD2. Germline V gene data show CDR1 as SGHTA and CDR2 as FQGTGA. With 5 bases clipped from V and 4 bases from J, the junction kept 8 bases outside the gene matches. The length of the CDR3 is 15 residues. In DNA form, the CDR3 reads TGTGCCAGCAGCGCCCAAGGACTAGAGTACAATGAGCAGTTCTTC. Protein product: CASSAQGLEYNEQFF.

For the CDR3, the DNA is TGTGCCAGCAGCTTCGGGGGGCCCGGGGAGCTGTTTTTT. This sequence encodes CASSFGGPGELFF. The chain joins TRBV7-9 to TRBJ2-2, with a tentative D call TRBD2 (7 bases). Trimming took 3 bases from V and 6 from J, leaving 8 bases between them. The germline V gene encodes CDR1 SEHNR and CDR2 FQNEAQ (reference sequence). This CDR3 region has 13 residues.

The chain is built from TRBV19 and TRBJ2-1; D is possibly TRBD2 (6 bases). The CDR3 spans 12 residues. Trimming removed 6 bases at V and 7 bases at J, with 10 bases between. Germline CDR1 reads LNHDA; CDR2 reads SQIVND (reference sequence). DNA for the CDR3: TGTGCCAGTAGCGCTAGCGTTAATGAGCAGTTCTTC. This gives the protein CASSASVNEQFF.